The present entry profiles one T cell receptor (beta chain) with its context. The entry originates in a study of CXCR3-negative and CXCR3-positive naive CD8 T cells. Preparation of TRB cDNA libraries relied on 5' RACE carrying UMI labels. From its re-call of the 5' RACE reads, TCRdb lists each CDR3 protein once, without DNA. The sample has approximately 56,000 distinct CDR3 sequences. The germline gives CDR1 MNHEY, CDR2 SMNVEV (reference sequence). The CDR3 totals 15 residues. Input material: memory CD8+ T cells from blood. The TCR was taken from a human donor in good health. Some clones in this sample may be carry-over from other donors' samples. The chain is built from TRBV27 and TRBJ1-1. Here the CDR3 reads CASSLNQGGGTEAFF.